This passage covers 9 T cell receptor beta chains from one sample sequenced in a study of T cell responses to AZD1222 COVID-19 vaccine. The protocol was immunoSEQ multiplex PCR, while the TCRdb copy is restricted to in-frame clones and leaves out a portion. This sample has roughly 160,000 clones, with approximately 90% found just once. This material consisted of peripheral blood, taken on day 0 of AZD1222 vaccination. The source is an adult in good health.

The rearrangement uses TRBV7-9 and TRBJ1-2; maybe TRBD1 (6 bases). With 0 bases removed from V and 7 bases from J, the gap between germline ends came to 12 bases. The germline V gene has CDR1 SEHNR and CDR2 FQNEAQ (reference sequence). CDR3 length: 14 residues. CDR3 coding DNA: TGTGCCAGCAGCTTAGCGGGGGCGGAGACTGGCTACACCTTC. Encoded protein: CASSLAGAETGYTF.

In this sample, this clone turned up once. The chain employs TRBV10-1 and TRBJ1-1; TRBD1 matches 7 bases. Looked up from germline, CDR1 is WNHNN and CDR2 is SYGVQD (reference sequence). This CDR3 is built from 14 residues. The CDR3 is CASTAGTANTEAFF. The CDR3 DNA reads as TGCGCTTCCACAGCGGGGACAGCGAACACTGAAGCTTTCTTT.

V gene TRBV4-3 combines with J gene TRBJ1-3, with D possibly matching TRBD1 (5 bases). The CDR3 spans 20 residues. The germline V gene has CDR1 LGHNA and CDR2 YSLEER. Trimming removed 0 bases at V and 3 bases at J, with 24 bases between. CDR3 nucleotides: TGCGCCAGCAGCCAAGAGGGGCCGAAAATACCGGGATTCTTTGGAAACACCATATATTTT. It encodes CASSQEGPKIPGFFGNTIYF.

The chain uses TRBV3-1 (or the pseudogene TRBV3-2) and TRBJ2-6; no clear D. CDR1 and CDR2 (germline): LGHDT, YNNKEL (reference sequence). V lost 7 bases and J lost 0, with 10 bases in between. The CDR3 consists of 15 residues. CDR3 coding DNA: TGTGCCAGCACCACGTGGGACTCTGGGGCCAACGTCCTGACTTTC. Its translation is CASTTWDSGANVLTF.

The V and J genes are TRBV21-1 and TRBJ1-1. TRBV21-1 is listed as a pseudogene. CDR3 length: 15 amino acids. CDR3 sequence: CASSKGGALNTEAFF. The DNA for the CDR3 is TGTGCCAGCAGCAAAGGCGGGGCGTTGAACACTGAAGCTTTCTTT.

The J gene is TRBJ1-3, the V gene TRBV2; the D gene is possibly TRBD1 (6 bases). With 4 bases removed from V and 2 bases from J, the gap between germline ends came to 12 bases. From germline, CDR1 is SNHLY and CDR2 FYNNEI. This CDR3 contains 15 residues. CDR3 sequence: CASSGSGGPGNTIYF. DNA for the CDR3: TGTGCCAGCAGTGGCAGTGGGGGGCCTGGAAACACCATATATTTT.

The chain joins TRBV20-1 to TRBJ2-3; D is possibly TRBD2 (5 bases). The germline gives CDR1 DFQATT, CDR2 SNEGSKA (reference sequence). The CDR3 loop spans 12 amino acids. The V end lost 4 bases, the J end lost 6 bases, and 11 bases lay between the germline ends. CDR3 sequence (DNA): TGCAGTGCTATTGACTGGAGGGATACGCAGTATTTT. Translation gives CSAIDWRDTQYF.

V and J are TRBV7-2 and TRBJ1-2; 7 nucleotides line up with TRBD1. Germline V gene sequence: CDR1 SGHTA, CDR2 FQGNSA. V lost 3 bases to trimming and J lost 8 bases; unmatched junction nucleotides: 6. The CDR3 is 13 amino acids. CDR3 in amino acids: CASSLVGTDGYTF. The CDR3, as DNA: TGTGCCAGCAGCTTGGTGGGGACAGACGGCTACACCTTC.

The chain recombines TRBV18 with TRBJ1-3, with 8 bases that match TRBD1. Germline trimming cut 5 bases from V and 1 base from J; bases unmatched to any gene: 4. The CDR3 contains 15 residues. Germline CDR1 is KGHSH and CDR2 is LQKENI. The CDR3 bases are TGTGCCAGCTCAAGACAGGGGAAATCTGGAAACACCATATATTTT. It yields the protein CASSRQGKSGNTIYF.